This T cell receptor (beta chain) came from a study of T cells after yellow fever vaccination. General study findings and limits: The study found a weaker secondary response that peaked faster, day 5 versus 15.

Comment on this clonotype: The target antigen is unknown.

TCRdb redid the calling of the 5' RACE reads with MiXCR, one entry per CDR3 protein. The table lists under 250,000 distinct CDR3 sequences, less than 3.5% of them singletons. The germline V and J ends were trimmed by 3 bases and 3 bases, with 11 bases remaining between them. Germline V gene lookup returns CDR1 LNHDA and CDR2 SQIVND (reference sequence). The CDR3 has 14 residues. Material: CD4+ T cells sorted from PBMCs, obtained 10 days after the yellow fever booster vaccination. This chain connects TRBV19 to TRBJ1-2; unclear D gene. The TCR was taken from a man aged 18 to 30 who received the YFV17D yellow fever vaccine. CDR3 DNA: TGTGCCAGTAGTATGGCAGTCAGAGACTATGGCTACACCTTC. Translating it yields CASSMAVRDYGYTF.